Listed below are T cell receptor beta chains from one sample, sequenced in a study of T cells in Graves' hyperthyroidism and ophthalmopathy. A single record per CDR3 protein comes from TCRdb applying MiXCR to the multiplex PCR reads. The sample shows 300,000 to 500,000 distinct CDR3 sequences, 11% to 15% of them seen only once. The sequenced sample was blood. All receptors derive from a man aged 50 or older with Graves' ophthalmopathy. CDR3s include the opening cysteine and the closing phenylalanine or tryptophan. Fields, in order: clone size, J gene, V gene, D gene, CDR3 DNA, CDR3 protein. A D gene is named only where the DNA matches it firmly. Part of the rows lack a size; the others show once, few, many or a class for expanded clones.

size: many
J: TRBJ1-1
V: TRBV5-1
D: .
DNA: TGCGCCAGCAGCTTTGCGGAGAGCACTGAAGCTTTCTTT
CDR3: CASSFAESTEAFF

size: many
J: TRBJ2-7
V: TRBV7-9
D: .
DNA: TGTGCCAGCAGCTTACGGGGGCGGGGGACCCGACCCTACGAGCAGTACTTC
CDR3: CASSLRGRGTRPYEQYF

size: many
J: TRBJ2-1
V: TRBV30
D: TRBD2
DNA: TGTGCCTGGACACGGGACTACAACAATGAGCAGTTCTTC
CDR3: CAWTRDYNNEQFF

size: many
J: TRBJ2-2
V: TRBV30
D: TRBD1
DNA: TGTGCCTGGAGTGTACATAAAGGGGGCGTCACCGGGGAGCTGTTTTTT
CDR3: CAWSVHKGGVTGELFF

size: many
J: TRBJ2-3
V: TRBV29-1
D: .
DNA: TGCAGCGTTGAAATCGGAGGGCAGGGGACAGATACGCAGTATTTT
CDR3: CSVEIGGQGTDTQYF

size: .
J: TRBJ1-6
V: TRBV24-1
D: .
DNA: TGTGCCACCAGTCCCGGGGTCAATTCACCCCTCCACTTT
CDR3: CATSPGVNSPLHF

size: many
J: TRBJ2-5
V: TRBV7-9
D: TRBD1
DNA: TGTGCCAGCAGCTTCGACAGGGGCGGAATCAAAGAGACCCAGTACTTC
CDR3: CASSFDRGGIKETQYF

size: many
J: TRBJ2-1
V: TRBV3-1
D: .
DNA: TGTGCCAGCAGCCAAGATTCGATCCACACGAGCTCCTACAATGAGCAGTTCTTC
CDR3: CASSQDSIHTSSYNEQFF

size: many
J: TRBJ2-3
V: TRBV15
D: TRBD2
DNA: TGTGCCACCAGCAGAGATCCTACTAGTGCGGGAGGATCGGATACGCAGTATTTT
CDR3: CATSRDPTSAGGSDTQYF

size: many
J: TRBJ2-7
V: TRBV2
D: TRBD1
DNA: TGTGCCAGCAGTAAAACCGGGACAGACTACGAGCAGTACTTC
CDR3: CASSKTGTDYEQYF

size: few
J: TRBJ2-7
V: TRBV14
D: .
DNA: TGTGCCAGCAGCCAAGGACAGGACCCACGGACCTACGAGCAGTACTTC
CDR3: CASSQGQDPRTYEQYF

size: many
J: TRBJ2-1
V: TRBV3-1
D: TRBD2
DNA: TGTGCCAGCAGCCTGTCTAGCGGAGACAATGAGCAGTTCTTC
CDR3: CASSLSSGDNEQFF

size: many
J: TRBJ1-2
V: TRBV5-6
D: TRBD1
DNA: TGTGCCAGCAGCTTGGACAGGGGCTATGGCTACACCTTC
CDR3: CASSLDRGYGYTF

size: many
J: TRBJ2-7
V: TRBV20-1
D: .
DNA: TGCAGTGCTAGTCCCCGGACAAACTCCTACGAGCAGTACTTC
CDR3: CSASPRTNSYEQYF

size: many
J: TRBJ2-7
V: TRBV12-5
D: TRBD2
DNA: TGTGCTAGTGGTTTGGGGCGTACAGCGACTAGCGGGTCCTACGAGCAGTACTTC
CDR3: CASGLGRTATSGSYEQYF

size: once
J: TRBJ2-7
V: TRBV28
D: .
DNA: TGTGCCAGCAGTCCAGCCGCTGGGCGCTCCAACGAGCAGTACTTC
CDR3: CASSPAAGRSNEQYF

size: many
J: TRBJ1-5
V: TRBV30
D: .
DNA: TGTGCCTGGAGTGCATCACCAATACGCCAGCCCCAGCATTTT
CDR3: CAWSASPIRQPQHF

size: many
J: TRBJ2-5
V: TRBV24-1
D: TRBD1
DNA: TGTGCCACCGCGTCGGCAGGGGGCCTCCAAGAGACCCAGTACTTC
CDR3: CATASAGGLQETQYF

size: few
J: TRBJ2-7
V: TRBV27
D: .
DNA: TGTGCCAGCAGTTTTGGGCAGGGCGCTTTCTACGAGCAGTACTTC
CDR3: CASSFGQGAFYEQYF

size: .
J: TRBJ1-2
V: TRBV5-1
D: .
DNA: TGCGCCAGCAGCTTGAACAGGGACTATGGCTACACCTTC
CDR3: CASSLNRDYGYTF

size: many
J: TRBJ2-7
V: TRBV5-1
D: TRBD1
DNA: TGCGCCAGCAGCTTGGGAACAGGGGGACCCTACGAGCAGTACTTC
CDR3: CASSLGTGGPYEQYF

size: .
J: TRBJ2-3
V: TRBV5-4
D: TRBD2
DNA: TGTGCCAGCAGCTCCGGGACTAGCGCCACCACAGATACGCAGTATTTT
CDR3: CASSSGTSATTDTQYF

size: few
J: TRBJ1-5
V: TRBV9
D: .
DNA: TGTGCCAGCAGCGTACAGGGCGGTCAGCCCCAGCATTTT
CDR3: CASSVQGGQPQHF

size: .
J: TRBJ2-3
V: TRBV3-1
D: TRBD2
DNA: TGTGCCAGCAGCCAAGAGGTAGCGGGAGGCACAGATACGCAGTATTTT
CDR3: CASSQEVAGGTDTQYF

size: few
J: TRBJ2-1
V: TRBV14
D: .
DNA: TGTGCCAGCAGCCAAGTTAATGACTACCCATCGGCTGAGCAGTTCTTC
CDR3: CASSQVNDYPSAEQFF

size: many
J: TRBJ2-3
V: TRBV24-1
D: .
DNA: TGTGCCACCAGTGATTTACTAGAGGGTGGACAAGATACGCAGTATTTT
CDR3: CATSDLLEGGQDTQYF

size: few
J: TRBJ2-3
V: TRBV25-1
D: TRBD2
DNA: TGTGCCAGCAAAAGCGGGAGGGCCCGGATAGATACGCAGTATTTT
CDR3: CASKSGRARIDTQYF

size: .
J: TRBJ2-1
V: TRBV12-3/TRBV12-4
D: TRBD2
DNA: TGTGCCAGCAGTTTTAGCGGGGAAGGTTCCAATGAGCAGTTCTTC
CDR3: CASSFSGEGSNEQFF

size: .
J: TRBJ2-1
V: TRBV5-4
D: TRBD2
DNA: TGTGCCAGCAGCTTCAGCGGGAGATTCAATGAGCAGTTCTTC
CDR3: CASSFSGRFNEQFF

size: .
J: TRBJ2-2
V: TRBV29-1
D: .
DNA: TGCAGCGTTGTTGGCGGTGGCGGGGAGCTGTTTTTT
CDR3: CSVVGGGGELFF

size: many
J: TRBJ2-7
V: TRBV20-1
D: .
DNA: TGCAGTGCTAGTCTGGTGGTTTATTCCTACGAGCAGTACTTC
CDR3: CSASLVVYSYEQYF

size: .
J: TRBJ2-5
V: TRBV20-1
D: TRBD2
DNA: TGCAGTGCTACCCCCGTTACTAGCGGGAGGGCGAAGACCCAGTACTTC
CDR3: CSATPVTSGRAKTQYF

size: many
J: TRBJ2-7
V: TRBV10-3
D: .
DNA: TGTGCCATCAGTGAGTCTGGGGGAAGCTCCTACGAGCAGTACTTC
CDR3: CAISESGGSSYEQYF

size: .
J: TRBJ2-1
V: TRBV5-8
D: TRBD2
DNA: TGTGCCAGCAGCTTGAAGATTAGCGGGACATACAATGAGCAGTTCTTC
CDR3: CASSLKISGTYNEQFF

size: many
J: TRBJ2-2
V: TRBV11-2
D: .
DNA: TGTGCCAGCAGTCCCGTGGGCACCGGGGAGCTGTTTTTT
CDR3: CASSPVGTGELFF

size: .
J: TRBJ2-7
V: TRBV28
D: .
DNA: TGTGCCAGCACCGTGGACAGTGCCTACGAGCAGTACTTC
CDR3: CASTVDSAYEQYF

size: many
J: TRBJ1-1
V: TRBV7-2
D: .
DNA: TGTGCCAGCAGCAAACAGGGAGGAAACACTGAAGCTTTCTTT
CDR3: CASSKQGGNTEAFF

size: few
J: TRBJ2-7
V: TRBV19
D: .
DNA: TGTGCCAGTAGTATAGATCTTTTGACAGGTGATCTCTACGAGCAGTACTTC
CDR3: CASSIDLLTGDLYEQYF

size: many
J: TRBJ2-3
V: TRBV2
D: TRBD2
DNA: TGTGCCAGCAGTGAAAGTCCCCCGAGGACTAGCGGGAGGGATACGCAGTATTTT
CDR3: CASSESPPRTSGRDTQYF

size: .
J: TRBJ2-5
V: TRBV20-1
D: TRBD2
DNA: TGCAGTGCTAGGGCGCTAGCGGGAGGGCCGGGGGAGACCCAGTACTTC
CDR3: CSARALAGGPGETQYF

size: many
J: TRBJ2-7
V: TRBV3-1
D: .
DNA: TGTGCCAGCAGCCAAGTAGGAATCGAGCAGTACTTC
CDR3: CASSQVGIEQYF

size: .
J: TRBJ2-1
V: TRBV5-5
D: .
DNA: TGTGCCAGCAGCTTGGCTACCCCTTTGAGGAGGGAGGCATCCGATGAGCAGTTCTTC
CDR3: CASSLATPLRREASDEQFF

size: many
J: TRBJ2-3
V: TRBV5-1
D: .
DNA: TGCGCCAGCAGCTTCGGCGTAGTTGGTACCGATACGCAGTATTTT
CDR3: CASSFGVVGTDTQYF

size: many
J: TRBJ2-7
V: TRBV7-8
D: TRBD2
DNA: TGTGCCAGCACCCATCCCGGGACTAGCGGTTACGAGCAGTACTTC
CDR3: CASTHPGTSGYEQYF

size: many
J: TRBJ1-4
V: TRBV24-1
D: .
DNA: TGTGCCACCAGTGATCCCGACAGCCACAATGAAAAACTGTTTTTT
CDR3: CATSDPDSHNEKLFF

size: few
J: TRBJ2-1
V: TRBV7-9
D: TRBD1
DNA: TGTGCCAGCAGCTCGCGACAGGGGGCGACCTCCAATGAGCAGTTCTTC
CDR3: CASSSRQGATSNEQFF

size: once
J: TRBJ1-4
V: TRBV4-1
D: TRBD1
DNA: TGCGCCAGCAGCCACCTACAGGGGTCTAATGAAAAACTGTTTTTT
CDR3: CASSHLQGSNEKLFF

size: many
J: TRBJ2-1
V: TRBV7-3
D: TRBD2
DNA: TGTGCCAGCAGCCCCGAGCGGGGGGGATACAATGAGCAGTTCTTC
CDR3: CASSPERGGYNEQFF

size: few
J: TRBJ2-3
V: TRBV6-1
D: .
DNA: TGTGCCAGCAGTGGGGGTGGGGCAGATACGCAGTATTTT
CDR3: CASSGGGADTQYF

size: .
J: TRBJ1-1
V: TRBV7-2
D: .
DNA: TGTGCCAGCAGCTTACAGCGCTCTGAAGCTTTCTTT
CDR3: CASSLQRSEAFF

size: few
J: TRBJ1-2
V: TRBV12-3/TRBV12-4
D: .
DNA: TGTGCCAGCAGTTTACAGGGAGGAAACTATGGCTACACCTTC
CDR3: CASSLQGGNYGYTF

size: few
J: TRBJ2-7
V: TRBV12-3/TRBV12-4
D: .
DNA: TGTGCCAGCAGCTCAGACTCCCGCCGCGAGCAGTACTTC
CDR3: CASSSDSRREQYF

size: many
J: TRBJ2-1
V: TRBV2
D: TRBD2
DNA: TGTGCCAGCAGCGGGAGGATTACCTACAATGAGCAGTTCTTC
CDR3: CASSGRITYNEQFF

size: many
J: TRBJ2-4
V: TRBV30
D: .
DNA: TGTGCCTGGAGTGTAGGGGGGCTGGGCAAAAACATTCAGTACTTC
CDR3: CAWSVGGLGKNIQYF